This T cell receptor beta chain was captured by sequencing in a study of molecular identifiers for immune sequencing clone quantification. A single record per CDR3 protein comes from TCRdb applying MiXCR to the PCR reads. The top ten hold around 0.84% of the sample, which has around 480,000 distinct CDR3 sequences, over 20% seen once. As for this clonotype: A read error may be the cause here, since a much bigger clone is one base away.

For naive CD8 T cells, sorting used the CD8+CD4-CCR7+CD45RA+ phenotype. Germline-derived CDR1 and CDR2 are SGDLS and YYNGEE. There are 15 residues in the CDR3. The sample comprised naive CD8+ T cells from blood, with Jurkat cell RNA spiked in. The subset was: FACS-sorted CD8+CD4-CCR7+CD45RA+ naive T cells. The clonotype originates from a human donor in good health. Some libraries in this study had Jurkat cell RNA spiked in. This chain links TRBV9 with TRBJ2-7; D unresolved. Written as DNA, the CDR3 is TGTGCCTGCAGCGTAGACCGAATGGGCTTTGACGAGCAGTACTTC. This sequence encodes CACSVDRMGFDEQYF.